This TCR beta chain originates from a study of shared clonotypes between healthy human individuals. Study as a whole: There were three CD4 naive, three CD4 memory, two CD8 naive and one CD8 memory plates per donor. Study observations and caveats: Sharing across four donors was highest in naive CD4 (roughly 5%) and lowest in memory CD8 (roughly 0.4%). Although depth was large, rarefaction showed that sequencing of the sorted subsets was incomplete.

As regards this clone: What it binds is not known.

Data came from immunoSEQ multiplex PCR; TCRdb stores just in-frame clones and leaves some out. This table has nearly 2 million clones, approximately 95% appearing once. The germline gives CDR1 MNHNS, CDR2 SASEGT. The V gene end was trimmed by 1 base and the J gene end by 1 base; junction bases not matched to a gene: 13. The CDR3 totals 19 residues. CD45RO-negative, CCR7-positively selected cells formed the naive CD8 fraction, excluding terminally differentiated effector memory CD45RA+ cells. V and J are TRBV6-1 and TRBJ1-5; 7 bases match TRBD1. The origin of this receptor is a man between 18 and 29 years old in good health. Sequencing used naive CD8+ T cells sorted from blood. The CDR3: CASSEGGTVLFSSNQPQHF. The CDR3 region has the DNA TGTGCCAGCAGTGAAGGAGGGACAGTGTTATTCTCAAGCAATCAGCCCCAGCATTTT.